The 23 T cell receptor beta chains below all came from one sample that was sequenced in a study of T cell repertoires in cytomegalovirus infection. Their antigen targets remain unknown. TCRdb ran MiXCR on the reads and lists one entry per CDR3 protein. The table shows 680,000 or so distinct CDR3 sequences, with approximately 33% occurring only once. The sequencing used cultured PBMCs, collected from culture after CMV antigen stimulation. All receptors come from a human donor in good health (CMV status not recorded). Some clones in this sample may be carry-over from other donors' samples.

In its sample, this clonotype was seen a few times. V gene TRBV25-1 combines with J gene TRBJ1-1; D is perhaps TRBD1 (5 bases). CDR3 length: 14 amino acids. In germline, CDR1 is MGHDK, CDR2 SYGVNS. V gave up 4 bases and J gave up 11 bases, with 20 bases separating them. In DNA form, the CDR3 reads TGTGCCAGCAGTGCCGAGGGGTGGTCCTCTCGGGCTTTCTTT. Its protein product is CASSAEGWSSRAFF.

This clonotype was picked up a small number of times. The V and J genes are TRBV28 and TRBJ2-5; 7 positions agree with TRBD1. Germline V CDR1 and CDR2: MDHEN, SYDVKM. J was trimmed by 4 bases and V by 5 bases; bases with no gene match: 7. The CDR3 is 14 amino acids. The CDR3: CASSTRQGGETQYF. The CDR3 DNA sequence: TGTGCCAGCAGTACCCGACAGGGCGGAGAGACCCAGTACTTC.

This clonotype came up a few times. V usage is TRBV7-2 and J usage is TRBJ2-1; the match to TRBD2 covers 8 bases. Germline assignment: CDR1 SGHTA and CDR2 FQGNSA. V shed 10 bases, J shed 10 bases, and the junction held 9 bases outside the gene matches. The CDR3 length is 12 residues. The CDR3 loop is CATRREAGEQFF. CDR3 sequence (DNA): TGTGCCACCCGGCGGGAGGCCGGGGAGCAGTTCTTC. Looking up the rest from reference TRBV7-2 and TRBJ2-1 gives the full variable domain: GAGVSQSPSNKVTEKGKDVELRCDPISGHTALYWYRQSLGQGLEFLIYFQGNSAPDKSGLPSDRFSAERTGGSVSTLTIQRTQQEDSAVYLCATRREAGEQFFGPGTRLTVL.

This chain links TRBV28 with TRBJ2-7; possibly TRBD1 or TRBD2 for D (6 bases each). CDR3 size: 15 residues. Germline V CDR1 and CDR2: MDHEN, SYDVKM. V shed 8 bases and J shed 0 bases, with 17 bases lying between them. DNA for the CDR3: TGTGCCAGCTCTGGGGGGCAAGACCACTCCTACGAGCAGTACTTC. Amino acids: CASSGGQDHSYEQYF.

The J gene is TRBJ2-7, the V gene TRBV7-2; 8 positions match TRBD1. This CDR3 is 14 amino acids long. V lost 6 bases, J lost 6 bases, and 10 bases stayed unmatched. Germline lookup yields CDR1 SGHTA and CDR2 FQGNSA. The CDR3 DNA is TGTGCCAGCAGGATCAGGGGGCAGGGGGGCGAGCAGTACTTC. This sequence encodes CASRIRGQGGEQYF.

This clonotype was seen at least ten times. This chain joins TRBV7-2 and TRBJ1-1, with D hard to call. Germline CDR1 SGHTA, CDR2 FQGNSA. The CDR3 is 13 residues long. Between the trimmed V and J ends, which lost 5 bases and 5 bases, there was a span of 12 bases. The CDR3 spells CASSRSGSTEAFF. The CDR3 DNA follows: TGTGCCAGCAGCCGCTCCGGGAGTACTGAAGCTTTCTTT.

V is TRBV18 and J is TRBJ1-6; D gene ambiguous. The CDR3 is 15 amino acids. With 2 bases removed from V and 8 bases from J, the gap between germline ends came to 13 bases. In germline, CDR1 is KGHSH, CDR2 LQKENI. The CDR3 coding sequence is TGTGCCAGCTCACCATCGACGAAACCTGATTCACCCCTCCACTTT. Translating gives CASSPSTKPDSPLHF. The full variable domain, with the rest looked up from reference TRBV18 and TRBJ1-6, is NAGVMQNPRHLVRRRGQEARLRCSPMKGHSHVYWYRQLPEEGLKFMVYLQKENIIDESGMPKERFSAEFPKEGPSILRIQQVVRGDSAAYFCASSPSTKPDSPLHFGNGTRLTVT.

The chain joins TRBV5-1 to TRBJ2-5; the D gene is possibly TRBD1 (6 bases). The V end lost 0 bases, the J end lost 5 bases, and 17 bases lay between the germline ends. The CDR3 totals 16 residues. The germline V gene encodes CDR1 SGHRS and CDR2 YFSETQ. The CDR3 coding sequence is TGCGCCAGCAGCTTGGTCGGGGACAAAGTTTTCGAGACCCAGTACTTC. Protein: CASSLVGDKVFETQYF.

This clonotype came up a few times. The V call is TRBV12-3 or TRBV12-4, the J call TRBJ2-5; D unclear. V was pared by 9 bases and J by 5 bases, with 13 bases between. This CDR3 is built from 12 residues. Here the CDR3 reads CASKYLEETQYF. CDR3 nucleotides: TGTGCCAGTAAATATCTCGAGGAGACCCAGTACTTC.

The chain couples TRBV7-2 to TRBJ2-3; no clear D. The V end was cut by 11 bases, the J end by 1 base, with 10 bases between. CDR3 length: 12 residues. Germline CDR1 and CDR2: SGHTA and FQGNSA. In nucleotides, the CDR3 is TGTGCCGGAGTAAGAGGCACAGATACGCAGTATTTT. This gives the protein CAGVRGTDTQYF.

This chain connects TRBV4-1 to TRBJ1-5; unclear D gene. The CDR3 length is 13 residues. V was trimmed by 2 bases and J by 7 bases, leaving 9 bases between them. Germline V gene data show CDR1 as MGHRA and CDR2 as YSYEKL. The DNA of the CDR3 is TGCGCCAGCAGCCAATCTGACGCGCAGCCCCAGCATTTT. This codes for CASSQSDAQPQHF.

A few counts support this clonotype. V and J are TRBV6-2 or TRBV6-3 and TRBJ2-7, with D unclear. Germline values: CDR1 MNHEY, CDR2 SVGEGT. The CDR3 is 11 residues long. Trimming pared 6 bases from V and 4 bases from J, leaving 7 bases between. The CDR3 protein is CASRRRYEQYF. The CDR3 coding sequence is TGTGCCAGCAGGAGGAGATACGAGCAGTACTTC.

The V call is TRBV2, the J call TRBJ2-2; weak D call: TRBD1 (6 bases). The CDR3 length is 14 residues. Germline V lookup: CDR1 SNHLY, CDR2 FYNNEI. Trimming took off 8 bases at V and 2 bases at J, with 12 bases between the two ends. CDR3 sequence: CASVQGRNTGELFF. The CDR3 DNA reads TGTGCCAGCGTCCAGGGGCGTAACACCGGGGAGCTGTTTTTT. Filled out from reference TRBV2 and TRBJ2-2, the complete variable domain reads EPEVTQTPSHQVTQMGQEVILRCVPISNHLYFYWYRQILGQKVEFLVSFYNNEISEKSEIFDDQFSVERPDGSNFTLKIRSTKLEDSAMYFCASVQGRNTGELFFGEGSRLTVL.

This rearrangement joins TRBV19 to TRBJ2-1; TRBD2 aligns across 9 bases. CDR1 LNHDA and CDR2 SQIVND come from the germline V gene (reference sequence). The CDR3 is 12 residues long. V lost 6 bases to trimming and J lost 8 bases; unmatched junction nucleotides: 2. The CDR3 spells CASRRGGDEQFF. The CDR3, as DNA: TGTGCCAGTAGGCGGGGGGGGGATGAGCAGTTCTTC.

This clonotype was seen more than once but under ten times. The V gene is TRBV5-1, the J gene TRBJ2-7, with D possibly matching TRBD1 (6 bases). Germline CDR1 reads SGHRS; CDR2 reads YFSETQ. V gave up 2 bases and J gave up 3 bases, with 12 bases separating them. This CDR3 contains 14 residues. The CDR3 sequence is CASSLYRESYEQYF. The CDR3 region has the DNA TGCGCCAGCAGCTTATACAGGGAGAGCTACGAGCAGTACTTC.

This clonotype has just a few counts. The V call is TRBV5-6, the J call TRBJ2-3; unclear D gene. Germline CDR1 is SGHDT and CDR2 is YYEEEE. V was pared by 1 base and J by 2 bases, with 8 bases between. The CDR3 is 14 residues long. The CDR3 region is CASSLRTITDTQYF. DNA for the CDR3: TGTGCCAGCAGCTTGAGGACCATCACAGATACGCAGTATTTT. Based on the CDR3 plus reference TRBV5-6 and TRBJ2-3, the full variable domain is DAGVTQSPTHLIKTRGQQVTLRCSPKSGHDTVSWYQQALGQGPQFIFQYYEEEERQRGNFPDRFSGHQFPNYSSELNVNALLLGDSALYLCASSLRTITDTQYFGPGTRLTVL.

This clonotype was seen at least ten times. The chain joins TRBV7-2 to TRBJ2-3; 10 bases agree with TRBD2. After removal of 5 bases from V and 4 bases from J, the junction contained 3 bases not matched to a gene. The CDR3 spans 14 residues. Germline values: CDR1 SGHTA, CDR2 FQGNSA. CDR3 sequence (DNA): TGTGCCAGCAGCCCGGGACTAGCGTCAGATACGCAGTATTTT. Translated: CASSPGLASDTQYF.

The rearrangement links TRBV7-9 to TRBJ1-2, with no clear D. Trimming left V 5 bases short and J 4 bases short, with 14 bases between. CDR3 size: 14 residues. Per germline, CDR1 SEHNR and CDR2 FQNEAQ (reference sequence). Here the CDR3 DNA reads TGTGCCAGCAGCCGGAGTAGAACGGCCTATGGCTACACCTTC. Residues: CASSRSRTAYGYTF. Together with reference TRBV7-9 and TRBJ1-2, the CDR3 gives the full variable domain: DTGVSQNPRHKITKRGQNVTFRCDPISEHNRLYWYRQTLGQGPEFLTYFQNEAQLEKSRLLSDRFSAERPKGSFSTLEIQRTEQGDSAMYLCASSRSRTAYGYTFGSGTRLTVV.

The chain joins TRBV6-6 to TRBJ2-7, with D perhaps assigned TRBD1 or TRBD2 (5 bases each). This CDR3 contains 13 residues. V lost 9 bases, J lost 0 bases, and 12 bases lay in between. Germline V CDR1 and CDR2: MNHNY, SVGAGI (reference sequence). The CDR3 is CASRQRGSYEQYF. The CDR3 nucleotides read TGTGCCAGTAGACAGAGGGGCTCCTACGAGCAGTACTTC.

V usage is TRBV4-1 and J usage is TRBJ1-5; 7 nucleotides agree with TRBD1. Germline V gene lookup returns CDR1 MGHRA and CDR2 YSYEKL. V trimming: 0 bases; J trimming: 8 bases; junction bases outside the gene matches: 10. The CDR3 covers 16 residues. CDR3 nucleotide sequence: TGCGCCAGCAGCCAAGATCAGGGGGGCATGTGGGAGCCCCAGCATTTT. It codes for CASSQDQGGMWEPQHF.

The rearrangement uses TRBV6-1 and TRBJ2-7; D gene unclear. This CDR3 is 13 amino acids long. V was shortened by 6 bases and J by 1 base, with 10 bases between the two germline ends. Germline V CDR1 and CDR2: MNHNS, SASEGT. DNA of the CDR3: TGTGCCAGCAGCGAGACCGAATCCTACGAGCAGTACTTC. This codes for CASSETESYEQYF.

Only a few counts were recorded for this clonotype. This chain connects TRBV11-1 to TRBJ2-1, with 11 bases lining up with TRBD2. V gave up 3 bases and J gave up 2 bases; unmatched junction bases: 9. The CDR3 sequence is 18 residues long. Germline V gene sequence: CDR1 SGHAT, CDR2 FQDESV (reference sequence). This CDR3 reads CASSFPTSLAGAYNEQFF. CDR3 DNA: TGTGCCAGCAGCTTTCCCACCTCACTAGCGGGGGCCTACAATGAGCAGTTCTTC.

Notes on this clonotype: This may be a read error: a much more frequent sequence differs by one nucleotide. The chain is built from TRBV7-9 and TRBJ2-5, with a tentative D call TRBD2 (6 bases). The V gene lost 5 bases and the J gene lost 5 bases, with 15 bases spanning the gap. Germline CDR1 reads SEHNR; CDR2 reads FQNEAQ (reference sequence). CDR3 size: 14 residues. In DNA form, the CDR3 reads TGTGCCAGCAGCCTTATGGCGGGGAGGGAGACCCAGTACTTC. Translated, it gives CASSLMAGRETQYF.